This entry describes one T cell receptor beta chain. This entry belongs to a study of blood T cell repertoires in COVID-19. Whole-study context: Material from acute and convalescent COVID-19 was sourced from the United States, Italy and Spain. From T cells, B-cell-depleted T cells, or PBMCs came the material, which was cDNA or gDNA.

The V gene end was trimmed by 0 bases and the J gene end by 4 bases; junction bases not matched to a gene: 7. The germline V gene encodes CDR1 KGHSH and CDR2 LQKENI. This CDR3 is 17 amino acids long. Source study methods: Estimation of nucleated cell counts relied on the amplification of reference gene primers. The table came from immunoSEQ multiplex PCR; TCRdb's copy has only in-frame clones and leaves some out. From that table come the V and J calls and clone size; the DNA was used to work out D and trimming. This sample has tens of thousands of clones, with around 90% found just once. Sequences were obtained from peripheral blood. The rearrangement joins TRBV18 to TRBJ2-2, with TRBD2 identical over 8 bases. This sequence originates from a human donor with active COVID-19. The donor label of this sample is uncertain. CDR3 protein: CASSPPGAGAVTGELFF. The CDR3 DNA is TGTGCCAGCTCACCACCCGGAGCGGGGGCGGTCACCGGGGAGCTGTTTTTT.